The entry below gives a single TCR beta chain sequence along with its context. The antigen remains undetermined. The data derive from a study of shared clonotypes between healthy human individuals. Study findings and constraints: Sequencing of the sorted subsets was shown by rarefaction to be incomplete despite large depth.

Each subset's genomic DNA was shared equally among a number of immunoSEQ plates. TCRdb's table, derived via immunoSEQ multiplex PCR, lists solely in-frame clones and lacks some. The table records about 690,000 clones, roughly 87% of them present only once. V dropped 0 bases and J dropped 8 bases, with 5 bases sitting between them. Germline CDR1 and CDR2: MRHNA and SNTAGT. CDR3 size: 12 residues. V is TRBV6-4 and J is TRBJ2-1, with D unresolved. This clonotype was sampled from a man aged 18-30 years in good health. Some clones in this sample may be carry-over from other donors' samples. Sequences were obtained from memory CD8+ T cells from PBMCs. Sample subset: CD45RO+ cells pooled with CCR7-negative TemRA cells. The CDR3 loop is CASSDSGYEQFF. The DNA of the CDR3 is TGTGCCAGCAGTGACTCGGGTTATGAGCAGTTCTTC.